This T cell receptor (beta chain) was captured in a study of radiotherapy plus CTLA-4 blockade in lung cancer. This clone appeared a single time. Its antigen is still unknown. The protocol was immunoSEQ multiplex PCR, while the TCRdb copy is restricted to in-frame clones and leaves out a portion. The data show tens of thousands of clones, more than 60% seen once. Focal radiation plus CTLA-4 blockade with ipilimumab was administered to patients who had chemo-refractory metastatic non-small-cell lung cancer. Trimming removed 7 bases from V and 3 bases from J, with 11 bases in between. The germline CDR1 and CDR2 sequences are SGHRS and YFSETQ. This CDR3 comprises 13 residues. Study-wide results and caveats: Among reported predictors of response, early blood T cell clone dynamics with interferon-beta performed best. TCR clones of tumor origin grew in blood after radiotherapy plus ipilimumab.

The chain uses TRBV5-1 and TRBJ1-3, with D hard to call. The sample consisted of peripheral blood, taken from a patient treated with radiotherapy plus ipilimumab. This sequence originates from a human donor with non-small cell lung cancer who had a partial response to radiotherapy plus ipilimumab. This CDR3 reads CASRPGVGNTIYF. The CDR3 DNA reads as TGCGCCAGCCGGCCGGGAGTTGGAAACACCATATATTTT.